These 20 T cell receptor beta chains came from one sample sequenced in a study of cytomegalovirus exposure and HLA in healthy donors. Generated by immunoSEQ multiplex PCR, the TCRdb table keeps only in-frame clones and is missing some. The sample records roughly 330,000 clones, 87% being singletons. Sequenced: PBMCs. The source is a woman in her twenties or thirties in good health and CMV-seropositive.

The CDR3 loop is CASGGQATEAFF. The CDR3 coding sequence is TGTGCCAGCGGAGGACAGGCCACTGAAGCTTTCTTT. The rearrangement links TRBV28 to TRBJ1-1, with 7 nucleotides matching TRBD1. V was pared by 8 bases and J by 4 bases, with 4 bases of the junction left unmatched. Germline-derived CDR1 and CDR2 are MDHEN and SYDVKM. The CDR3 sequence is 12 residues long.

This clone was counted once. This chain joins TRBV7-2 and TRBJ1-1; D is perhaps TRBD1 (5 bases). V was trimmed by 3 bases and J by 3 bases, leaving 17 bases between them. This CDR3 is built from 16 residues. Germline loops: CDR1 SGHTA, CDR2 FQGNSA. The CDR3 is CASSFSSTEWDTEAFF. In DNA, the CDR3 is TGTGCCAGCAGCTTTAGCTCGACAGAATGGGACACTGAAGCTTTCTTT.

CDR3 nucleotide sequence: TGTGCCTGGACAGAATCGAACACCGGGGAGCTGTTTTTT. Translated, it gives CAWTESNTGELFF. This chain links TRBV30 with TRBJ2-2; unclear D gene. Germline-derived CDR1 and CDR2 are GTSNPN and SVGIG (reference sequence). CDR3 length: 13 residues. Trimming removed 4 bases at V and 0 bases at J, with 6 bases between.

This clone was seen only once. The genes are TRBV2 and TRBJ2-1; 9 bases line up with TRBD1. V was clipped by 5 bases and J by 5 bases; unmatched bases: 7. CDR1 is SNHLY, CDR2 FYNNEI, per germline. The CDR3 has 15 residues. In nucleotides, the CDR3 is TGTGCCAGCAGTTGGGACAGGGTGGCCGACAATGAGCAGTTCTTC. Translated: CASSWDRVADNEQFF.

This clone was observed a handful of times. V gene TRBV7-9 combines with J gene TRBJ1-1; 9 bases are shared with TRBD1. There are 14 residues in the CDR3. CDR1 is SEHNR and CDR2 is FQNEAQ in the germline V gene (reference sequence). Trimming removed 5 bases from V and 7 bases from J; junction bases left unmatched: 8. Here the CDR3 reads CASSGGQGKGEAFF. The CDR3 nucleotides read TGTGCCAGCAGCGGGGGACAGGGCAAAGGTGAAGCTTTCTTT.

The chain links TRBV5-1 to TRBJ2-2, with D possibly being TRBD1 or TRBD2 (6 bases each). Germline CDR1 is SGHRS and CDR2 is YFSETQ. Trimming cost V 4 bases and J 4 bases, with 14 bases left between them. The CDR3 totals 15 residues. In DNA, the CDR3 is TGCGCCAGCAGCAGGGGGGCCTCGGGCACCGGGGAGCTGTTTTTT. Encoded protein: CASSRGASGTGELFF.

The genes are TRBV6-1 and TRBJ1-6; D possibly corresponds to TRBD1 (5 bases). The CDR3 is made up of 19 amino acids. Germline V gives CDR1 MNHNS, CDR2 SASEGT. V gave up 2 bases and J gave up 1 base, with 18 bases separating them. The CDR3 coding sequence is TGTGCCAGCAGTGAATCTTGGGGACTGCAGTTATCCTATAATTCACCCCTCCACTTT. Its protein is CASSESWGLQLSYNSPLHF.

The chain couples TRBV27 to TRBJ2-3; TRBD2 agrees at 8 bases. Germline-derived CDR1 and CDR2 are MNHEY and SMNVEV (reference sequence). The V segment lost 2 bases and the J segment 1 base; nucleotides outside the gene matches: 8. The CDR3 runs to 17 residues. In DNA form, the CDR3 reads TGTGCCAGCAGTTTAACTAGCGGAATGGAGGGCACAGATACGCAGTATTTT. Residues: CASSLTSGMEGTDTQYF.

This clone showed up just a few times. The chain is built from TRBV30 and TRBJ1-5; no clear D gene. Germline loops: CDR1 GTSNPN, CDR2 SVGIG (reference sequence). V was trimmed by 3 bases and J by 9 bases, leaving 15 bases between them. This CDR3 is 13 amino acids long. CDR3 nucleotide sequence: TGTGCCTGGAGCGTCTCCCTATTCGCGCCCCAGCATTTT. Translating it yields CAWSVSLFAPQHF.

The chain recombines TRBV6-5 with TRBJ2-1; D gene unclear. CDR3 length: 15 amino acids. The V and J ends lost 2 bases and 1 base respectively, with 9 bases between them. The V gene's germline CDR1 is MNHEY and CDR2 SVGAGI. CDR3: CASSYRASSYNEQFF. The CDR3 region has the DNA TGTGCCAGCAGTTACAGGGCTAGTTCCTACAATGAGCAGTTCTTC.

The chain joins TRBV5-4 to TRBJ2-7; D might be TRBD1 or TRBD2, each matching 6 bases. The germline CDR1 and CDR2 sequences are SGHNT and YYREEE (reference sequence). CDR3 length equals 14 residues. V lost 4 bases to trimming and J lost 6 bases, with 17 bases between them. Here the CDR3 DNA reads TGTGCCAGCAGCCGCGGGGACCCGGGGGCCGAGCAGTACTTC. As protein: CASSRGDPGAEQYF. The whole variable domain, remainder taken from reference TRBV5-4 and TRBJ2-7, is ETGVTQSPTHLIKTRGQQVTLRCSSQSGHNTVSWYQQALGQGPQFIFQYYREEENGRGNFPPRFSGLQFPNYSSELNVNALELDDSALYLCASSRGDPGAEQYFGPGTRLTVT.

The rearrangement links TRBV30 to TRBJ1-3; a weak D match, TRBD1 (5 bases). Between the trimmed V and J ends, which lost 3 bases and 0 bases, there was a span of 15 bases. The CDR3 runs 16 residues. CDR1 and CDR2 from the germline V gene are GTSNPN and SVGIG (reference sequence). The CDR3 spells CAWRTPIGTSGNTIYF. The CDR3, as DNA: TGTGCCTGGAGAACCCCTATTGGGACCTCTGGAAACACCATATATTTT.

V is TRBV7-3 and J is TRBJ1-1; D not certain. Germline lookup yields CDR1 SGHTA and CDR2 FQGTGA. Trimming took 2 bases from V and 6 from J, leaving 22 bases between them. The CDR3 consists of 17 residues. For the CDR3, the DNA is TGTGCCAGCAGCTTAGGGCCGATTTTATCGAGTGCTTCTGAAGCTTTCTTT. Protein: CASSLGPILSSASEAFF. The whole variable domain, remainder taken from reference TRBV7-3 and TRBJ1-1, is GAGVSQTPSNKVTEKGKYVELRCDPISGHTALYWYRQSLGQGPEFLIYFQGTGAADDSGLPNDRFFAVRPEGSVSTLKIQRTERGDSAVYLCASSLGPILSSASEAFFGQGTRLTVV.

The J gene is TRBJ1-1, the V gene TRBV28; 9 nucleotides align to TRBD1. The CDR3 contains 15 residues. CDR1 MDHEN and CDR2 SYDVKM come from the germline V gene. With V trimmed by 5 bases and J by 1 base, 5 bases remained unmatched. The DNA of the CDR3 is TGTGCCAGCAGTCCCCTGACAGGGGGGAACACTGAAGCTTTCTTT. As protein: CASSPLTGGNTEAFF.

The chain employs TRBV5-1 and TRBJ2-2; 12 bases agree with TRBD1. CDR3 length: 15 amino acids. Unmatched junction bases numbered 5, after V lost 4 bases and J lost 7 bases. The germline V gene has CDR1 SGHRS and CDR2 YFSETQ. The CDR3 DNA follows: TGCGCCAGCAGCCCGGGACAGGGGGCCGGCGGGGAGCTGTTTTTT. Its protein is CASSPGQGAGGELFF.

A remark on this clone: Other DNA sequences in this sample translate to the same CDR3. The CDR3 DNA follows: TGTGCCAGCAGTGTTAGCGCCTACAATGAGCAGTTCTTC. Its translation: CASSVSAYNEQFF. The chain has TRBV2 and TRBJ2-1; D perhaps matches TRBD2 (5 bases). This CDR3 is built from 13 residues. Germline CDR1 SNHLY, CDR2 FYNNEI. Trimming stripped 4 bases from V and 2 bases from J, with 6 bases between.

V usage is TRBV18 and J usage is TRBJ2-7; the D is unclear. The germline CDR1 and CDR2 sequences are KGHSH and LQKENI. The CDR3 consists of 15 residues. V was trimmed by 4 bases and J by 0 bases, leaving 13 bases between them. The CDR3 nucleotides read TGTGCCAGCTCACTGAGTTGGACCAACTCCTACGAGCAGTACTTC. Translated, it gives CASSLSWTNSYEQYF. Complete variable domain (other parts from reference TRBV18 and TRBJ2-7): NAGVMQNPRHLVRRRGQEARLRCSPMKGHSHVYWYRQLPEEGLKFMVYLQKENIIDESGMPKERFSAEFPKEGPSILRIQQVVRGDSAAYFCASSLSWTNSYEQYFGPGTRLTVT.

The V call is TRBV30, the J call TRBJ1-5, with TRBD1 identical over 8 bases. The CDR3 is 15 residues long. Germline CDR1 and CDR2: GTSNPN and SVGIG (reference sequence). V trimming: 3 bases; J trimming: 6 bases; junction bases outside the gene matches: 10. CDR3 amino acids: CAWSPGTGYFQPQHF. The CDR3 DNA is TGTGCCTGGAGCCCGGGGACAGGATACTTTCAGCCCCAGCATTTT. Looking up the rest from reference TRBV30 and TRBJ1-5 gives the full variable domain: SQTIHQWPATLVQPVGSPLSLECTVEGTSNPNLYWYRQAAGRGLQLLFYSVGIGQISSEVPQNLSASRPQDRQFILSSKKLLLSDSGFYLCAWSPGTGYFQPQHFGDGTRLSIL.

The chain uses TRBV14 and TRBJ2-3; 9 bases line up with TRBD2. J gave up 0 bases and V 2 bases, and 6 bases lay outside the gene matches. Looked up from germline, CDR1 is SGHDN and CDR2 is FVKESK. The CDR3 has 17 residues. CDR3: CASSQYKRGASTDTQYF. The CDR3 region has the DNA TGTGCCAGCAGCCAATACAAGCGGGGGGCTAGCACAGATACGCAGTATTTT.

The chain has TRBV5-1 and TRBJ2-3, with 8 bases aligning to TRBD2. V shed 0 bases and J 0 bases; nucleotides not matched to a gene: 6. The CDR3 runs to 17 residues. Germline V gene sequence: CDR1 SGHRS, CDR2 YFSETQ. The CDR3 DNA reads TGCGCCAGCAGCTTGGCCCGTACTAGCGGAAGCACAGATACGCAGTATTTT. Its translation is CASSLARTSGSTDTQYF.